This paragraph covers one TCR beta chain sequence. The sample is drawn from a study of blood T cells in healthy people across ages. Through a sample-barcoded 5' primer and a J-beta primer mix, a second PCR was run for roughly 6 to 11 cycles. The authors tagged each cDNA molecule using a template-switch adaptor with 12 random nucleotides. One entry per CDR3 protein results from TCRdb running MiXCR on the 5' RACE reads. Among approximately 1.5 million distinct CDR3 sequences listed, under 55% were seen once. What was sequenced was blood. This TCR derives from a woman between 18 and 29 years old in good health.

The CDR3 here is CASSFVADGTDTQYF. The CDR3 coding sequence is TGTGCCAGCAGTTTTGTTGCGGATGGCACAGATACGCAGTATTTT. The chain has TRBV28 and TRBJ2-3; D uncertain. CDR1 is MDHEN, CDR2 SYDVKM, per germline. The CDR3 loop spans 15 amino acids. V lost 3 bases to trimming and J lost 1 base, with 11 bases between them.